This TCR beta chain appears in the sequencing data of a study of blood T cell repertoires in COVID-19. About the study: Samples representing acute and convalescent COVID-19 were sourced from the United States, Italy and Spain. From T cells, B-cell-depleted T cells, or PBMCs came the material, which was cDNA or gDNA.

Per the authors' pipeline: The authors estimated nucleated cell counts from reference gene primer amplification. Sequencing used immunoSEQ multiplex PCR; TCRdb keeps in-frame clones, though not all of them. Clone size and the V and J calls come from that table; the DNA yielded D and trimming. Of about 200,000 clones in the sample, over 75% were seen once. Per the germline V gene, CDR1 is MDHEN and CDR2 is SYDVKM. The CDR3 has 11 amino acids. V lost 6 bases, J lost 5 bases, and 6 bases lay in between. The receptor comes from a man between 60 and 75 years old with acute or convalescent COVID-19. The sample was peripheral blood. The chain links TRBV28 to TRBJ2-3, with D unclear. The CDR3 sequence: CASSRVDTQYF. CDR3 nucleotide sequence: TGTGCCAGCAGCCGAGTAGATACGCAGTATTTT.